Each of the 22 T cell receptor beta chains below was sequenced from the same sample in a study of cytomegalovirus exposure and HLA in healthy donors. PCR amplification relied on 60 Vbeta primers (plus 13 Jbeta primers). The method was immunoSEQ multiplex PCR; TCRdb's version includes in-frame clones alone and lacks a portion of them. The table records 200,000 to 250,000 clones, around four fifths of them present only once. The sample consisted of PBMCs. These receptors were taken from a middle-aged woman in good health and CMV-seronegative.

This clone was observed a handful of times. The chain has TRBV19 and TRBJ1-5; 8 bases match TRBD1. Trimming took 7 bases from V and 4 from J; bases not matched to a gene: 9. The CDR3 consists of 15 residues. Germline V gives CDR1 LNHDA, CDR2 SQIVND (reference sequence). In DNA form, the CDR3 reads TGTGCCAGTATCTCGGACAGGGTCGGGAATCAGCCCCAGCATTTT. Translated, it gives CASISDRVGNQPQHF.

The chain joins TRBV7-8 to TRBJ1-1; TRBD1 is a possible D gene (6 bases). This CDR3 region has 14 residues. Germline loops: CDR1 SGHVS, CDR2 FQNEAQ. The germline V and J ends were trimmed by 4 bases and 1 base, with 10 bases remaining between them. CDR3 bases: TGTGCCAGCAGCTCCGGACAGAAGAACACTGAAGCTTTCTTT. This gives the protein CASSSGQKNTEAFF.

The chain has TRBV19 and TRBJ1-3; no definite D call. The CDR3 covers 13 residues. Trimming cost V 7 bases and J 0 bases, with 7 bases left between them. CDR1 and CDR2 (germline): LNHDA, SQIVND (reference sequence). CDR3: CASISLSGNTIYF. CDR3 in DNA: TGTGCCAGTATTTCCCTCTCTGGAAACACCATATATTTT.

The chain employs TRBV19 and TRBJ2-1; TRBD2 matches 9 bases. Germline lookup yields CDR1 LNHDA and CDR2 SQIVND (reference sequence). The CDR3 totals 15 residues. The V gene end was trimmed by 6 bases and the J gene end by 8 bases; junction bases not matched to a gene: 11. The CDR3 loop is CASRSVRTSVYEQFF. The CDR3 DNA reads TGTGCCAGTAGGTCGGTAAGGACTAGCGTCTATGAGCAGTTCTTC.

The chain is built from TRBV5-1 and TRBJ2-7; 9 positions agree with TRBD2. Germline V CDR1 and CDR2: SGHRS, YFSETQ. The J segment lost 0 bases and the V segment lost 0 bases, leaving 7 bases of the junction unmatched. This CDR3 has 17 amino acids. DNA of the CDR3: TGCGCCAGCAGCTTGGTGGAGGCGGGAGGGAGCTCCTACGAGCAGTACTTC. Translated: CASSLVEAGGSSYEQYF.

The V call is TRBV10-3, the J call TRBJ2-1, with 8 bases identical to TRBD2. The V and J ends lost 8 bases and 6 bases, in that order; junction bases with no gene match: 12. This CDR3 comprises 15 residues. Per germline, CDR1 ENHRY and CDR2 SYGVKD. For the CDR3, the DNA is TGTGCCATCGACCCCGGCACTAGCGGAGTCAATGAGCAGTTCTTC. Its protein product is CAIDPGTSGVNEQFF.

The chain carries TRBV10-2 and TRBJ2-1; the match to TRBD1 covers 7 bases. Trimming removed 6 bases from V and 14 bases from J; junction bases left unmatched: 22. CDR1 and CDR2 (germline): WSHSY, SAAADI. The length of the CDR3 is 16 residues. DNA of the CDR3: TGCGCCAGCAGGGGCAACGACAGGGTCGCAGGCCTCGCGGAGTTCTTC. Protein product: CASRGNDRVAGLAEFF.

The chain carries TRBV10-1 and TRBJ2-1; weak D call: TRBD2 (7 bases). CDR1 and CDR2 (germline): WNHNN, SYGVQD (reference sequence). Trimming cost V 8 bases and J 8 bases, with 19 bases left between them. The CDR3 spans 14 residues. The CDR3 is CASSGGASLDEQFF. CDR3 coding DNA: TGCGCCAGCTCTGGGGGGGCATCTCTGGATGAGCAGTTCTTC.

The chain joins TRBV6-5 to TRBJ1-4; no reliable D call. The CDR3 extends over 16 amino acids. Trimming pared 0 bases from V and 0 bases from J, leaving 8 bases between. In germline, CDR1 is MNHEY, CDR2 SVGAGI. CDR3 sequence: CASSYSFGATNEKLFF. CDR3 coding DNA: TGTGCCAGCAGTTACTCTTTCGGGGCAACTAATGAAAAACTGTTTTTT.

In this sample, this clone turned up once. As DNA, the CDR3 is TGCGCCAGCAGTGAGGGTCTGGGGGCCTACGAGAGCTACACCTTC. It yields the protein CASSEGLGAYESYTF. The gene calls are TRBV10-2 and TRBJ1-2, with D possibly matching TRBD1 (6 bases). Per the germline V gene, CDR1 is WSHSY and CDR2 is SAAADI. This CDR3 spans 15 amino acids. The germline V and J ends were trimmed by 2 bases and 9 bases, with 19 bases remaining between them.

CDR3 DNA sequence: TGTGCCAGCAGCTTAGAGTTAGCAAGCGTCACCGGGGAGCTGTTTTTT. Protein sequence: CASSLELASVTGELFF. The chain is built from TRBV7-2 and TRBJ2-2; D gene unclear. The CDR3 consists of 16 residues. Germline CDR1 reads SGHTA; CDR2 reads FQGNSA. Trimming left V 1 base short and J 4 bases short, with 13 bases between.

This clone was counted once. V usage is TRBV6-1 and J usage is TRBJ1-5; 9 bases are a match to TRBD1. Unmatched junction bases numbered 12, after V lost 8 bases and J lost 7 bases. The germline V gene has CDR1 MNHNS and CDR2 SASEGT. The CDR3 has 15 amino acids. The chain's CDR3 is CASRQGATGGQPQHF. The CDR3 bases are TGTGCCAGCCGACAAGGGGCGACAGGGGGGCAGCCCCAGCATTTT.

V is TRBV18 and J is TRBJ2-6; D might be TRBD1 (5 bases). CDR1 is KGHSH and CDR2 is LQKENI in the germline V gene. The V end lost 2 bases, the J end lost 0 bases, and 11 bases lay between the germline ends. The CDR3 sequence is 17 residues long. The CDR3 spells CASSPSQGSSGANVLTF. The CDR3 coding sequence is TGTGCCAGCTCACCAAGTCAGGGAAGCTCTGGGGCCAACGTCCTGACTTTC.

This clone was seen more than once but under ten times. The chain links TRBV4-1 to TRBJ1-3; 7 bases map to TRBD1. CDR1 is MGHRA and CDR2 is YSYEKL in the germline V gene. The CDR3 is 16 residues long. The V and J ends lost 5 bases and 0 bases, in that order; junction bases with no gene match: 7. The CDR3 DNA reads as TGCGCCAGCAGCTCGATGTACAGGGGCTCTGGAAACACCATATATTTT. Residues: CASSSMYRGSGNTIYF.

V usage is TRBV23-1 and J usage is TRBJ2-4; 10 bases agree with TRBD2. TRBV23-1 is an open reading frame, and its role is uncertain. Trimming cost V 2 bases and J 4 bases; bases outside gene matches: 11. The CDR3 is 18 amino acids. CDR3 region: CASSQPPSGGQGKNIQYF. The CDR3 region has the DNA TGCGCCAGCAGTCAACCCCCTAGCGGGGGACAAGGTAAAAACATTCAGTACTTC.

This sequence joins TRBV19 and TRBJ1-1, with D unclear. V lost 6 bases and J lost 0, with 5 bases in between. Germline values: CDR1 LNHDA, CDR2 SQIVND (reference sequence). This CDR3 has 12 residues. CDR3 DNA: TGTGCCAGTAGGGAGCTGAACACTGAAGCTTTCTTT. Translated, it gives CASRELNTEAFF.

This clone is a singleton in its sample. The CDR3 DNA reads TGTGCCAGCAGTGAGGGTTGGGACAGGGCGGCTTTCTTT. The encoded protein is CASSEGWDRAAFF. The chain joins TRBV2 to TRBJ1-1, with 9 nucleotides matching TRBD1. CDR1 and CDR2 from the germline V gene are SNHLY and FYNNEI. The junction had 7 bases not matched to a gene; V was cut back by 3 bases and J by 11 bases. The CDR3 is 13 amino acids.

J is TRBJ2-7 and V is TRBV4-1; 11 bases fit TRBD2. The CDR3 loop spans 17 amino acids. Trimming at V came to 1 base and at J to 2 bases, leaving 7 bases not matched to a gene. Germline-derived CDR1 and CDR2 are MGHRA and YSYEKL. Written as DNA, the CDR3 is TGCGCCAGCAGCCAAGCGTGGGAACTAGCGGGAGCCTACGAGCAGTACTTC. This codes for CASSQAWELAGAYEQYF.

V and J are TRBV11-2 and TRBJ2-7, with TRBD1 identical over 11 bases. This CDR3 is built from 17 residues. CDR1 and CDR2 from the germline V gene are SGHAT and FQNNGV. V gave up 5 bases and J gave up 3 bases; unmatched junction bases: 12. The CDR3 loop is CASSPPPGTGGFYEQYF. CDR3 nucleotide sequence: TGTGCCAGCAGCCCGCCTCCCGGGACAGGGGGTTTCTACGAGCAGTACTTC.

The V and J genes are TRBV30 and TRBJ1-1, with TRBD1 as a possible D gene (6 bases). The CDR3 loop spans 13 amino acids. V lost 0 bases and J 4 bases, leaving 9 bases between the germline ends. Per the germline V gene, CDR1 is GTSNPN and CDR2 is SVGIG (reference sequence). This chain's CDR3 is CAWSVGGGTEAFF. DNA of the CDR3: TGTGCCTGGAGTGTAGGGGGGGGCACTGAAGCTTTCTTT.

The V gene is TRBV5-1, the J gene TRBJ2-1; D ambiguous. The germline V and J ends were trimmed by 0 bases and 8 bases, with 6 bases remaining between them. The length of the CDR3 is 12 residues. CDR1 is SGHRS and CDR2 is YFSETQ in the germline V gene. The chain's CDR3 is CASSLELDEQFF. The CDR3 DNA reads TGCGCCAGCAGCTTGGAACTGGATGAGCAGTTCTTC.

The gene calls are TRBV6-1 and TRBJ1-1; D uncertain. Trimming removed 6 bases at V and 5 bases at J, with 16 bases between. The CDR3 is made up of 14 amino acids. Looked up from germline, CDR1 is MNHNS and CDR2 is SASEGT. The CDR3 here is CASSPAASGTEAFF. The CDR3 DNA sequence: TGTGCCAGCAGCCCAGCGGCCTCGGGTACTGAAGCTTTCTTT.